This TCR beta chain came from a study of blood T cell repertoires in COVID-19. Turning to the study itself: Donors in the United States, Italy and Spain gave samples during acute or convalescent COVID-19. PBMCs, B-cell-depleted T cells, or T cells were the source of the cDNA or gDNA that made up the material.

Original methodology: Amplification of reference gene primers was used by the study to estimate nucleated cell counts. Clones were read by immunoSEQ multiplex PCR, and TCRdb kept only the in-frame ones, dropping some. Clone size and the V and J calls come from that table; the DNA yielded D and trimming. The sample lists approximately 200,000 clones, roughly three quarters occurring once. V lost 4 bases to trimming and J lost 0 bases, with 14 bases between them. Germline loops: CDR1 SQVTM, CDR2 ANQGSEA. The CDR3 spans 15 residues. The chain joins TRBV29-1 to TRBJ2-3, with a weak D call TRBD2 (6 bases). The source of this sequence is a man aged 55 to 70 with active or convalescent COVID-19. The source material was peripheral blood. The CDR3 DNA reads TGCAGCGTTGTTTCCGGACGGGGGAGCACAGATACGCAGTATTTT. Translating it yields CSVVSGRGSTDTQYF.